Detailed here is one TCR beta chain. Generated by immunoSEQ multiplex PCR, the TCRdb table keeps only in-frame clones and is missing some. The sample yields 74,000 or so clones, more than 80% seen once. The record originates from a study of OX40 agonist ivuxolimab in advanced cancers. Losses at the gene ends were 1 base for V and 1 base for J; bases not matched to a gene: 2. The CDR3 is made up of 15 amino acids. CDR1 is SGHVS, CDR2 FQNEAQ, per germline. This clonotype originated in an adult with an advanced solid tumor such as melanoma, head and neck, liver or kidney cancer. The genes are TRBV7-8 and TRBJ1-1; 8 bases are shared with TRBD1. Here the sequenced sample was CD4+ or CD8+ T cells sorted from blood, taken in a trial of the OX40 agonist ivuxolimab. The CDR3 is CASSLGGTGNTEAFF. The CDR3 DNA is TGTGCCAGCAGCTTAGGGGGGACAGGGAACACTGAAGCTTTCTTT.